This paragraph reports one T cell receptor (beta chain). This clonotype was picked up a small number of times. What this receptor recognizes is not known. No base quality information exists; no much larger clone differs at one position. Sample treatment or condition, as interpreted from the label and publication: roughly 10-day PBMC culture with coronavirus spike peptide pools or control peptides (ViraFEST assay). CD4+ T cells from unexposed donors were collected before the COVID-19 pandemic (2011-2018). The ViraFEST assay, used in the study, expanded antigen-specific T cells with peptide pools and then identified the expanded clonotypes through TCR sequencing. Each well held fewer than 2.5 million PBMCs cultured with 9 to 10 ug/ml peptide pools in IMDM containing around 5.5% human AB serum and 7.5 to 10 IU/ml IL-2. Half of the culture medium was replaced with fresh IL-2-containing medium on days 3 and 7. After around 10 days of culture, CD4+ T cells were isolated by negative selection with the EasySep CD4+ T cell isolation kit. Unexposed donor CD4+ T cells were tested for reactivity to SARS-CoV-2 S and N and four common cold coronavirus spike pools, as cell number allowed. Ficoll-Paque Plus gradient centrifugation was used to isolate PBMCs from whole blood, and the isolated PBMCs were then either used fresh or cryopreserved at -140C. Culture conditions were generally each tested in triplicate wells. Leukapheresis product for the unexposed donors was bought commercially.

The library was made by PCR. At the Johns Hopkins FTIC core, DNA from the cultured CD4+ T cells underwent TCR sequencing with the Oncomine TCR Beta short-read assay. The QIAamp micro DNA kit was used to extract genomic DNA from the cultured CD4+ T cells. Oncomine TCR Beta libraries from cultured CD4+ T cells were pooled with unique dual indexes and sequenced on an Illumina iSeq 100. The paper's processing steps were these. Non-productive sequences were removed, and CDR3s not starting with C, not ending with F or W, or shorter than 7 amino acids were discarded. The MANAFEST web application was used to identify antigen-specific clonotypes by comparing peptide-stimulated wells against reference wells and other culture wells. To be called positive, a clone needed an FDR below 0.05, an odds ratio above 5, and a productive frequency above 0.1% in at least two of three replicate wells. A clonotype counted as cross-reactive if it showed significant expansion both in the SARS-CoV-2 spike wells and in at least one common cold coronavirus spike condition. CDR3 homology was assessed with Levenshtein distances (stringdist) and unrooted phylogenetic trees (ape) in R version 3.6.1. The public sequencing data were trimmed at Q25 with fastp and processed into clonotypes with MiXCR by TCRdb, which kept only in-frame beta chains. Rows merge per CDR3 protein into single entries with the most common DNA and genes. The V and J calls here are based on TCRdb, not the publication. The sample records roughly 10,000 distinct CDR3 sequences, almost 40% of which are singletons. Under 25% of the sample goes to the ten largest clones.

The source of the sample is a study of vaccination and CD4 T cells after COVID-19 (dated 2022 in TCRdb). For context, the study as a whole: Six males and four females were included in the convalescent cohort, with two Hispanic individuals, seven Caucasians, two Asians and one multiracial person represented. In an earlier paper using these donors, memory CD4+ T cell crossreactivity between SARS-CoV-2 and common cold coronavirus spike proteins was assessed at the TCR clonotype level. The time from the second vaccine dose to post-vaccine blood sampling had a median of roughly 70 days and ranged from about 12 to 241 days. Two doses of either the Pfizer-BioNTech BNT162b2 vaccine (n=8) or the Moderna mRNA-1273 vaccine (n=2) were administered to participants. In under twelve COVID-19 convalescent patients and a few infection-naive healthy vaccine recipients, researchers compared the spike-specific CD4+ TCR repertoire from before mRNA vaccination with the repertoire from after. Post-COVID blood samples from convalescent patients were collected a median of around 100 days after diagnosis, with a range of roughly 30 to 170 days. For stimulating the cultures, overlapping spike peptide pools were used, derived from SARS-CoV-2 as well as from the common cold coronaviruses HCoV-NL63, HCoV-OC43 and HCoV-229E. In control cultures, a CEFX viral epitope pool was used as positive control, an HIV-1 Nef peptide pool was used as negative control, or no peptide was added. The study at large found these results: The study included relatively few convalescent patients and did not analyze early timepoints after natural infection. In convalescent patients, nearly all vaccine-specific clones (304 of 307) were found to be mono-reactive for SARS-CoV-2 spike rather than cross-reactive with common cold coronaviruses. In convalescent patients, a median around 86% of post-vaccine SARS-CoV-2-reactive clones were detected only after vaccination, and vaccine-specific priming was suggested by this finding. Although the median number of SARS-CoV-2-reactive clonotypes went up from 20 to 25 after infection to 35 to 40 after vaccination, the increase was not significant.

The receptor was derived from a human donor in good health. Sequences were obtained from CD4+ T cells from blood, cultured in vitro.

The nucleotide sequence is given as TGCAGTGCTAGAACGGGTCTGGGGGAAAAACTGTTTTTT. Its translation is CSARTGLGEKLFF. This receptor chain uses TRBV20-1 and TRBJ1-4; the D gene remains uncertain. CDR3 length: 13 amino acids, cysteine to phenylalanine. CDR3 DNA is the only sequence kept; it has 39 bases, read in frame from the first base. Reading the germline V gene (reference sequence) gives CDR1 DFQATT and CDR2 SNEGSKA. V drops 2 bases and J drops 8 bases, leaving 12 bases in between.